This entry is about one TCR beta chain. This specimen comes from a study of control samples from healthy donors and cancer patients. TCRdb's table, derived via immunoSEQ multiplex PCR, lists solely in-frame clones and lacks some. The table lists about 150,000 clones, 93% of them singletons. The CDR3 contains 16 residues. V shed 0 bases and J shed 0 bases, with 6 bases lying between them. The germline V gene has CDR1 MNHEY and CDR2 SVGAGI. The chain couples TRBV6-5 to TRBJ2-6; D remains unclear. The clonotype originates from a man younger than 35 in good health. The material sequenced was blood. This CDR3 is CASSYSSDSGANVLTF. The DNA of the CDR3 is TGTGCCAGCAGTTACTCGTCAGACTCTGGGGCCAACGTCCTGACTTTC.